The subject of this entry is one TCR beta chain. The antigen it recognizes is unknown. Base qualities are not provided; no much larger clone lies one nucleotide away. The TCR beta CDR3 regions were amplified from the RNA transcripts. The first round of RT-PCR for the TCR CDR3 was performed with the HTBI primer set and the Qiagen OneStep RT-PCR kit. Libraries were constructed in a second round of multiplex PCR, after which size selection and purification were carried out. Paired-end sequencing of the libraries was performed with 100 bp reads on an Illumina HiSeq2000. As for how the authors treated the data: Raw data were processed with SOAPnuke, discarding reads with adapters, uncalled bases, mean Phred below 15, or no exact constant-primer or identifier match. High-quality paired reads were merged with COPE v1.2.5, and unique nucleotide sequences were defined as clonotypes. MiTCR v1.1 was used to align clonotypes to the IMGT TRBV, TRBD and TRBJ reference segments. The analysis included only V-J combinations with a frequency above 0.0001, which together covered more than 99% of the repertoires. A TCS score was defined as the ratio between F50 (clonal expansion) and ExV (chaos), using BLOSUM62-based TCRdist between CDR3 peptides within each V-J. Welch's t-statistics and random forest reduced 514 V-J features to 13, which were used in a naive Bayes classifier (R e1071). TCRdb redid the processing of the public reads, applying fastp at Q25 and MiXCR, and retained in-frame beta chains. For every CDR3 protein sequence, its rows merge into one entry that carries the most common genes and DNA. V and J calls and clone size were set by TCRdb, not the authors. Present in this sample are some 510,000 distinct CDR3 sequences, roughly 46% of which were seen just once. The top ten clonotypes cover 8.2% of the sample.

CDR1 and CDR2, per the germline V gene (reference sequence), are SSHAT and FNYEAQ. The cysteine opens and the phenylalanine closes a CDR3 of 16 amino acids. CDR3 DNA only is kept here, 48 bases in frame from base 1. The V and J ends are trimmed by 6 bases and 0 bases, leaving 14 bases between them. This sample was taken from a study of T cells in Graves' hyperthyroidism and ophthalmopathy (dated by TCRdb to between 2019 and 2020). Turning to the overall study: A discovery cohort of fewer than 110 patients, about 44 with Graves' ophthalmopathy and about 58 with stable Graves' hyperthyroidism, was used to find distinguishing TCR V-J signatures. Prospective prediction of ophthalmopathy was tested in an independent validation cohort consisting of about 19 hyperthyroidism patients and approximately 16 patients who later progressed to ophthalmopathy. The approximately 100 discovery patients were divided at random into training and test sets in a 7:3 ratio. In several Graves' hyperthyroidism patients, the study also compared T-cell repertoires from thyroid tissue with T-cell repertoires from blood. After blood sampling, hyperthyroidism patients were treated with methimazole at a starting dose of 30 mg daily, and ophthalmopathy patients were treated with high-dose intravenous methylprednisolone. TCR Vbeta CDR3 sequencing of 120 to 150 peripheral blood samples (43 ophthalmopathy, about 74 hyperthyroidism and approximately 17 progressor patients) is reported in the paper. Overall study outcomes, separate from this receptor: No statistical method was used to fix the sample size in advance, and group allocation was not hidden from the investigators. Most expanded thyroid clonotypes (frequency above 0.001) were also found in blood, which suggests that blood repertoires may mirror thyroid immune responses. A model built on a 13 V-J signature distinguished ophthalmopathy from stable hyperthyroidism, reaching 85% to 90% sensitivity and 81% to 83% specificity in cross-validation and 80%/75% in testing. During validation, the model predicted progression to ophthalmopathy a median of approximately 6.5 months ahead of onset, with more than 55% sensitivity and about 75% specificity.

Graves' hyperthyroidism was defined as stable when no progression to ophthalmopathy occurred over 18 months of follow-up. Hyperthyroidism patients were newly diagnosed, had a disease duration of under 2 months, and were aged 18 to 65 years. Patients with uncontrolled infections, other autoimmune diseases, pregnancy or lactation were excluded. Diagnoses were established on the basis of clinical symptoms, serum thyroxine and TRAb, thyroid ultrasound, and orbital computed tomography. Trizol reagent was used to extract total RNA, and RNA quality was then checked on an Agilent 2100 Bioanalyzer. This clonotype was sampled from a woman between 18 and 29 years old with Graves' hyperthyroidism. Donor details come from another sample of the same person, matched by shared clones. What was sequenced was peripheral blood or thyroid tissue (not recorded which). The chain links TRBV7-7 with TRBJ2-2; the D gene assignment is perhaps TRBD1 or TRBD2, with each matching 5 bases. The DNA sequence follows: TGTGCCAGCAGTCACGGGACGCCCGCGAACACCGGGGAGCTGTTTTTT. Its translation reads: CASSHGTPANTGELFF.